Reported below is one T cell receptor beta chain. Its antigen is not identified. This sample was included in a study of lymphopenia after photon versus proton radiotherapy. Study findings and constraints: Under photons, naive T cells and diversity fell while effector/memory populations rose. Only patients who died were analyzed for survival; proton advantage is unproven. Post-nadir diversity loss with photons came from oligoclonal expansion, particularly CD8+ Temra cells.

Some clones are missing from TCRdb's copy, which holds only in-frame ones; the method was immunoSEQ multiplex PCR. The sample records 40,000 to 55,000 clones, about 92% being singletons. The length of the CDR3 is 14 residues. The source of this sequence is a woman aged 35 to 49 with cholangiocarcinoma. The J gene is TRBJ2-4, the V gene TRBV12-1; TRBD2, the table's D call, lacks a check against the DNA. TRBV12-1 is a listed pseudogene. The source was peripheral blood, collected from a patient treated with photon-based radiotherapy. CDR3 loop: CARASPLAKNIQYF. Written as DNA, the CDR3 is TGTGCCAGAGCCTCTCCGCTAGCCAAAAACATTCAGTACTTC.